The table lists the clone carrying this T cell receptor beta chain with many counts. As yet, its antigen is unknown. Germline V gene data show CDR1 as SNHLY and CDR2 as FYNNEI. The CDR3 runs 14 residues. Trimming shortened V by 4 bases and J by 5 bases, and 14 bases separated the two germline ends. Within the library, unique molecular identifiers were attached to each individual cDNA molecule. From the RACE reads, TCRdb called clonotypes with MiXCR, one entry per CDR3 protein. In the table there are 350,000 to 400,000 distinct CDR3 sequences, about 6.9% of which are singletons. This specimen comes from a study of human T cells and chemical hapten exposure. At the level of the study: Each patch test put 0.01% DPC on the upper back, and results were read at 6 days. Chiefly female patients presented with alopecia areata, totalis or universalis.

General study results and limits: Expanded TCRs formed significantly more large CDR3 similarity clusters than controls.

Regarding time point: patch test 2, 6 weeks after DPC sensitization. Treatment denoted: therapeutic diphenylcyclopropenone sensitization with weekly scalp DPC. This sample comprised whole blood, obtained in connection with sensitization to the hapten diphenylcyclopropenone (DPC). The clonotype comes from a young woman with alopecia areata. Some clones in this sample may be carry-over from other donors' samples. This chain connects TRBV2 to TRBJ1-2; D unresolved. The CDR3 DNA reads TGTGCCAGCAGTGGCGGAAACCTACCATATGGCTACACCTTC. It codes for CASSGGNLPYGYTF. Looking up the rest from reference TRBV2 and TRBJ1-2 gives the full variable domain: EPEVTQTPSHQVTQMGQEVILRCVPISNHLYFYWYRQILGQKVEFLVSFYNNEISEKSEIFDDQFSVERPDGSNFTLKIRSTKLEDSAMYFCASSGGNLPYGYTFGSGTRLTVV.